The clone carrying this T cell receptor beta chain was seen only a few times. Its antigen is not known. The data originate from a study of shared clonotypes between healthy human individuals. The V gene's germline CDR1 is ENHRY and CDR2 SYGVKD. The length of the CDR3 is 12 residues. V trimming: 4 bases; J trimming: 7 bases; junction bases outside the gene matches: 3. Each replicate PCR on the sorted subsets used roughly 200 ng DNA (around 30,000 T cell genomes). Sequencing used immunoSEQ multiplex PCR; TCRdb keeps in-frame clones, though not all of them. Of over a million clones in the sample, roughly 74% were seen once. Findings and limits, study-wide: The study generally estimated greater richness for naive than memory subsets.

Donors were healthy HIV-negative adults without recent acute infections or vaccinations. In the CD4+ fraction, cells were divided into CD45RA+ naive and CD45RA-negative memory subsets. Sequenced input: memory CD4+ T cells from PBMCs. Documented subset: CD45RA-negative fraction. The receptor was isolated from a man aged 18 to 29 in good health. Some clones in this sample may be carry-over from other donors' samples. The chain links TRBV10-3 to TRBJ1-1; 7 bases line up with TRBD1. As DNA, the CDR3 is TGTGCCATCAGTGGGGGACAGCATGAAGCTTTCTTT. Protein sequence: CAISGGQHEAFF.